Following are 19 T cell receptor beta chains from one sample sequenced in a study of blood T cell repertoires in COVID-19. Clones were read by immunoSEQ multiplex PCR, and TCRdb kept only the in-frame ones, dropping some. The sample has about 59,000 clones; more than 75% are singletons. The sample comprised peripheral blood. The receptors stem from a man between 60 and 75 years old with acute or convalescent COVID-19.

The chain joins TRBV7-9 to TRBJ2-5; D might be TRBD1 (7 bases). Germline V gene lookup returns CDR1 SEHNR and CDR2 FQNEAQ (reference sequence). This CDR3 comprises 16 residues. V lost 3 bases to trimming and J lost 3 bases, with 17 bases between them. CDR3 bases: TGTGCCAGCAGCTTTAGCCCCCGGGGGACAGAAGAGACCCAGTACTTC. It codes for CASSFSPRGTEETQYF.

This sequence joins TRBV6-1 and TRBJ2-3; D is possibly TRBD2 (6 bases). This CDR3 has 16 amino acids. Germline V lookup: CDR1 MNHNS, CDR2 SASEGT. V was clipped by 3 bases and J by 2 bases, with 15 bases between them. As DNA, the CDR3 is TGTGCCAGCAGTGAGGGGATGGGCGGGAACACAGATACGCAGTATTTT. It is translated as CASSEGMGGNTDTQYF.

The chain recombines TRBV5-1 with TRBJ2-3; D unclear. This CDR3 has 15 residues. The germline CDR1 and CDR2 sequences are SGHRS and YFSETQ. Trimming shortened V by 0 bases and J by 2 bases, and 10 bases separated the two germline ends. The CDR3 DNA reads TGCGCCAGCAGCTTGGGGCAGGCTCCCACAGATACGCAGTATTTT. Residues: CASSLGQAPTDTQYF.

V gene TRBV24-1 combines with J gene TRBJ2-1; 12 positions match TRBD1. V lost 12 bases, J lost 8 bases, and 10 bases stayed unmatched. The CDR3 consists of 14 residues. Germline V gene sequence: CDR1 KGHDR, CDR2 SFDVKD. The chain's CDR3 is CASTGTGGADEQFF. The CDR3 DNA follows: TGTGCCTCGACCGGGACAGGGGGCGCGGATGAGCAGTTCTTC.

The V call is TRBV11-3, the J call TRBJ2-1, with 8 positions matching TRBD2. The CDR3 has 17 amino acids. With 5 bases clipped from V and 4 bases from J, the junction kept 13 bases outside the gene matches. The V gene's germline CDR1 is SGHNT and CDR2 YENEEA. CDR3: CASSPGVQRGPYNEQFF. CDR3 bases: TGTGCCAGCAGCCCAGGGGTCCAGCGGGGGCCATACAATGAGCAGTTCTTC.

The CDR3 reads CASSGVGLGGTDTQYF. The DNA of the CDR3 is TGTGCCAGCAGCGGGGTGGGGCTAGGAGGCACAGATACGCAGTATTTT. This chain links TRBV9 with TRBJ2-3; maybe TRBD1 (5 bases). CDR1 is SGDLS, CDR2 YYNGEE, per germline. V was clipped by 3 bases and J by 1 base, with 15 bases between them. The CDR3 is 16 residues long.

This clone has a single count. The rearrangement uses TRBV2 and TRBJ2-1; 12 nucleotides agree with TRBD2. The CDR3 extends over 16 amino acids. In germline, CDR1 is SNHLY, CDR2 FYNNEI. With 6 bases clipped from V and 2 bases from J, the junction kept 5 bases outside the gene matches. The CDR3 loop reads CASSRLAGDTYNEQFF. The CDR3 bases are TGTGCCAGCAGCCGACTAGCGGGGGACACCTACAATGAGCAGTTCTTC. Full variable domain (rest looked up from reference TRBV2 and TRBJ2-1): EPEVTQTPSHQVTQMGQEVILRCVPISNHLYFYWYRQILGQKVEFLVSFYNNEISEKSEIFDDQFSVERPDGSNFTLKIRSTKLEDSAMYFCASSRLAGDTYNEQFFGPGTRLTVL.

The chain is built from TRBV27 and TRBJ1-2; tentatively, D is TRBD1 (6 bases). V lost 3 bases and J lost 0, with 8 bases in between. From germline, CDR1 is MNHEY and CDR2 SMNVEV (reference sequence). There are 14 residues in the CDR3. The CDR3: CASSLTGTNYGYTF. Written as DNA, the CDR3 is TGTGCCAGCAGTTTGACAGGCACTAACTATGGCTACACCTTC.

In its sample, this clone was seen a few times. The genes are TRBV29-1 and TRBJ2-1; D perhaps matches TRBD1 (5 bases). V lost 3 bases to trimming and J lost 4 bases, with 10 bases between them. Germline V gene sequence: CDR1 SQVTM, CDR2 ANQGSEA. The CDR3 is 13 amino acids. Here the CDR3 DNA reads TGCAGCGTTGACACAGGCCTTTACAATGAGCAGTTCTTC. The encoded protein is CSVDTGLYNEQFF.

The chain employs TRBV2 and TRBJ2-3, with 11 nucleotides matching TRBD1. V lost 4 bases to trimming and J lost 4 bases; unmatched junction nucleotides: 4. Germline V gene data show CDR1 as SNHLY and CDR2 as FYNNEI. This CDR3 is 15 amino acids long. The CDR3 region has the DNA TGTGCCAGCAGTGGAGGACAGGGGGCGTCAGATACGCAGTATTTT. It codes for CASSGGQGASDTQYF.

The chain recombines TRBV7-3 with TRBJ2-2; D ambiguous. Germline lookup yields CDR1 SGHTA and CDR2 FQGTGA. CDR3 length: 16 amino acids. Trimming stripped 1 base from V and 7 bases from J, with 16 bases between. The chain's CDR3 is CASSLKVFRQGGELFF. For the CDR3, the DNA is TGTGCCAGCAGCTTAAAAGTATTTAGACAAGGCGGGGAGCTGTTTTTT. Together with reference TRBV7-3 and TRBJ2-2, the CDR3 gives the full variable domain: GAGVSQTPSNKVTEKGKYVELRCDPISGHTALYWYRQSLGQGPEFLIYFQGTGAADDSGLPNDRFFAVRPEGSVSTLKIQRTERGDSAVYLCASSLKVFRQGGELFFGEGSRLTVL.

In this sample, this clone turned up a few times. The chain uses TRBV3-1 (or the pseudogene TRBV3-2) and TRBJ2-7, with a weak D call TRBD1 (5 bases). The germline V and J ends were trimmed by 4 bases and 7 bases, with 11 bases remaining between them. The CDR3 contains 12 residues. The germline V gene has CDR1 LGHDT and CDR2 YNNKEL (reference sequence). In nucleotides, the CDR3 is TGTGCCAGCAGCCGAACTAAGGGGGAGCAGTACTTC. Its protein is CASSRTKGEQYF.

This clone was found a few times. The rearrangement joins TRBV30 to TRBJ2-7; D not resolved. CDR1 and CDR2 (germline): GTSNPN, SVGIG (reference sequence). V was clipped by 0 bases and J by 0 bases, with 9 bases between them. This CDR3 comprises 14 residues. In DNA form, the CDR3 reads TGTGCCTGGAGTGTATACCGAGTCTCCTACGAGCAGTACTTC. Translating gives CAWSVYRVSYEQYF.

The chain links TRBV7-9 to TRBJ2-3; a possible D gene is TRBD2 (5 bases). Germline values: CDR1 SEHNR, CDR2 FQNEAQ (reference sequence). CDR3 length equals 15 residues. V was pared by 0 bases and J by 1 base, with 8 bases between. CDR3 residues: CASSLAAAGTDTQYF. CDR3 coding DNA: TGTGCCAGCAGCTTAGCAGCGGCGGGCACAGATACGCAGTATTTT.

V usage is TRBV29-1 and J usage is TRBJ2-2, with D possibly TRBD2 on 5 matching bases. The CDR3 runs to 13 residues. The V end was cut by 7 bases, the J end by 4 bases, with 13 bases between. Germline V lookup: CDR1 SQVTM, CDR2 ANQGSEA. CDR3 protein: CSARVGGTGELFF. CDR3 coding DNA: TGCAGCGCGCGGGTCGGAGGCACCGGGGAGCTGTTTTTT.

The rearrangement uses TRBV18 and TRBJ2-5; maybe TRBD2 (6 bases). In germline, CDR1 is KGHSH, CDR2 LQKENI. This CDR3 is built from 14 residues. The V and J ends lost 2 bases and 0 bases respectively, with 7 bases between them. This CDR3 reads CASSPAGYQETQYF. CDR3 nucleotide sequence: TGTGCCAGCTCACCAGCGGGGTACCAAGAGACCCAGTACTTC.

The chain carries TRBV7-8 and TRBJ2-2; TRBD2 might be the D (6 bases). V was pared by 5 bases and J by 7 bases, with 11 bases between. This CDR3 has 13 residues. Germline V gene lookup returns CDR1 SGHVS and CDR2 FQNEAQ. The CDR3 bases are TGTGCCAGCAGCGCCCGGGGGATCGGGGAGCTGTTTTTT. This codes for CASSARGIGELFF. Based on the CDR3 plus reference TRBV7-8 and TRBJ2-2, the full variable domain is GAGVSQSPRYKVAKRGQDVALRCDPISGHVSLFWYQQALGQGPEFLTYFQNEAQLDKSGLPSDRFFAERPEGSVSTLKIQRTQQEDSAVYLCASSARGIGELFFGEGSRLTVL.

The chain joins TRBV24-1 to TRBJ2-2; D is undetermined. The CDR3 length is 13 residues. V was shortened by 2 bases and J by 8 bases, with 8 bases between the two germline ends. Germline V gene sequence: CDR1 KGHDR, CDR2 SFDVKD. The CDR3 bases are TGTGCCACCAGTGATTACCTAGGAGGGGAGCTGTTTTTT. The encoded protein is CATSDYLGGELFF.

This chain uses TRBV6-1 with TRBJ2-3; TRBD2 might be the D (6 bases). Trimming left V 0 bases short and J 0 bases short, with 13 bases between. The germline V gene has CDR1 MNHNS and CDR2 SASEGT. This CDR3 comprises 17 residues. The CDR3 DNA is TGTGCCAGCAGTGAAGCGCGGGGCGGGACGAGCACAGATACGCAGTATTTT. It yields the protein CASSEARGGTSTDTQYF.